This TCR beta chain was found in a study of T cells after posttransplantation cyclophosphamide. Notes on the study in general: TRB overlap between skin or GI tissue T cells and blood was limited.

About this clone: Its target is unknown.

Sequencing was performed with immunoSEQ multiplex PCR; in TCRdb, only in-frame clones are kept and a portion is missing. The data contain about 17,000 clones, roughly 81% of them singletons. Treatment was busulfan-fludarabine conditioning, a marrow graft, and cyclophosphamide on days +3 and +4. V was clipped by 5 bases and J by 7 bases, with 21 bases between them. CDR1 and CDR2 from the germline V gene are SEHNR and FQNEAQ (reference sequence). CDR3 length equals 16 residues. The sequence was collected from a female patient between 40 and 55 years old who received an allogeneic stem cell transplant from a related donor, was CMV-positive, and had no GVHD. T cells may partly derive from the graft donor. The J gene is TRBJ2-1, the V gene TRBV7-9, with D possibly TRBD1 on 6 matching bases. The sequences come from CD8+ T cells sorted from PBMCs, collected 1,700 to 2,000 days after a stem cell transplant with posttransplant cyclophosphamide. CDR3 DNA: TGTGCCAGCAGCCCCCCTACGGGAACTACAGGGAATGAGCAGTTCTTC. It is translated as CASSPPTGTTGNEQFF.